This TCR beta chain was captured in a study of blood T cell repertoires in COVID-19. V was clipped by 3 bases and J by 1 base, with 12 bases between them. The CDR3 spans 15 residues. The germline gives CDR1 SGDLS, CDR2 YYNGEE. Participants were aged 18 to 89 years from around 24 US areas. Cohort allocation depended upon clinical history that participants reported. Some clones are missing from TCRdb's copy, which holds only in-frame ones; the method was immunoSEQ multiplex PCR. Of roughly 250,000 clones listed, under 95% are singletons. Sequencing was carried out using PBMCs or T cells enriched from blood (not recorded which). The V and J genes are TRBV9 and TRBJ2-3; a weak D match, TRBD2 (5 bases). The TCR was taken from a woman in her 40s with acute COVID-19. The CDR3: CASSADLARTDTQYF. The CDR3 DNA is TGTGCCAGCAGCGCTGACCTAGCCCGCACAGATACGCAGTATTTT.